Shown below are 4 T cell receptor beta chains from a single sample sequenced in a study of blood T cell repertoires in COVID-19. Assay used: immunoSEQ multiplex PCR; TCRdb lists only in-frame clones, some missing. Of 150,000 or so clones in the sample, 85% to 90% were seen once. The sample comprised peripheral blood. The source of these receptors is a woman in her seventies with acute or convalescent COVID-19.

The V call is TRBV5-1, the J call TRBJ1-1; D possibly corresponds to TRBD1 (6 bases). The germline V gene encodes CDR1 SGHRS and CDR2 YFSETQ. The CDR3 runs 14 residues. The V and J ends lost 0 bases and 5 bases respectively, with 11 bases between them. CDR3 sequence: CASSLDRVRTEAFF. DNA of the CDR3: TGCGCCAGCAGCTTGGACAGGGTAAGGACTGAAGCTTTCTTT.

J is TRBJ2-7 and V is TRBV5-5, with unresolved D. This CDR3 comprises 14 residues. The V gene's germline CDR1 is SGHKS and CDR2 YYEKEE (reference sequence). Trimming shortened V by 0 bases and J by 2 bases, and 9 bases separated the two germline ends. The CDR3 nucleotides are TGTGCCAGCAGCTTGGATCCAGGCGCCTACGAGCAGTACTTC. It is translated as CASSLDPGAYEQYF.

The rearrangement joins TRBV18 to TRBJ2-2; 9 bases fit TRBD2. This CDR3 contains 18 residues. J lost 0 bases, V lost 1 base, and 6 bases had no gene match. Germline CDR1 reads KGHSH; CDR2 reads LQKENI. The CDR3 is CASSPRRTSDTNTGELFF. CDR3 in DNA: TGTGCCAGCTCACCACGTAGGACTAGCGATACGAACACCGGGGAGCTGTTTTTT.

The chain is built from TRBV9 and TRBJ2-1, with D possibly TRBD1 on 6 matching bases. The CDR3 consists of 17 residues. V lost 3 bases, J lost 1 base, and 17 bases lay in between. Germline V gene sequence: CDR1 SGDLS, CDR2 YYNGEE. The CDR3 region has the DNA TGTGCCAGCAGCGCCAACCGACAGGTACGGTCCTACAATGAGCAGTTCTTC. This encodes CASSANRQVRSYNEQFF.